One sample yielded the 31 T cell receptor beta chains listed below, sequenced in a study of technical replicates of blood from a handful of donors (dated by TCRdb to about 2017). Libraries were built with the immunoSEQ multiplex PCR assay. TCRdb mirrors the immuneACCESS table, restricted to in-frame sequences. Some clones are absent from its copies; in checked studies, under half trace to an unresolved V gene, and the reason for the others is unknown. In this sample the table shows fewer than 80,000 clones, 65% to 90% of which occur a single time. Roughly 4.8% of the sample goes to the ten largest clones. Material: PBMCs. The receptors stem from a human donor in good health. Some clones in this sample may be carry-over from other donors' samples.

The chain joins TRBV27 to TRBJ2-7, with 10 bases matching TRBD2. Germline CDR1 reads MNHEY; CDR2 reads SMNVEV (reference sequence). Germline trimming cut 1 base from V and 1 base from J; bases unmatched to any gene: 13. The CDR3 is 19 residues long. Written as DNA, the CDR3 is TGTGCCAGCAGTTTATTCGCCCGGATAGCGGGAGGACCATCCTACGAGCAGTACTTC. Its protein is CASSLFARIAGGPSYEQYF.

This clone was observed a single time. The genes are TRBV5-1 and TRBJ2-3; 7 bases line up with TRBD2. Germline-derived CDR1 and CDR2 are SGHRS and YFSETQ. The CDR3 is made up of 14 amino acids. V trimming: 5 bases; J trimming: 6 bases; junction bases outside the gene matches: 9. The CDR3 DNA sequence: TGCGCCAGCAGGGGAGGGCAGGCGAGGGATACGCAGTATTTT. It encodes CASRGGQARDTQYF. The full variable domain, rest sourced from reference TRBV5-1 and TRBJ2-3, is KAGVTQTPRYLIKTRGQQVTLSCSPISGHRSVSWYQQTPGQGLQFLFEYFSETQRNKGNFPGRFSGRQFSNSRSEMNVSTLELGDSALYLCASRGGQARDTQYFGPGTRLTVL.

The rearrangement joins TRBV7-9 to TRBJ1-1; 8 positions match TRBD1. Germline trimming cut 3 bases from V and 4 bases from J; bases unmatched to any gene: 7. CDR3 size: 15 residues. Germline values: CDR1 SEHNR, CDR2 FQNEAQ (reference sequence). This CDR3 is CASSFFRDRGTEAFF. The CDR3 DNA reads as TGTGCCAGCAGCTTTTTTCGAGACAGGGGCACTGAAGCTTTCTTT.

This chain joins TRBV10-3 and TRBJ1-1; D possibly corresponds to TRBD1 (6 bases). The CDR3 runs 13 residues. Germline assignment: CDR1 ENHRY and CDR2 SYGVKD. The V end lost 10 bases, the J end lost 3 bases, and 15 bases lay between the germline ends. The CDR3 loop is CASGQQGDTEAFF. The CDR3 DNA reads as TGTGCCAGCGGTCAACAGGGAGACACTGAAGCTTTCTTT.

This clone was observed a single time. The chain joins TRBV4-3 to TRBJ2-1; weak D call: TRBD2 (6 bases). This CDR3 spans 15 amino acids. Germline CDR1 reads LGHNA; CDR2 reads YSLEER. The V end was cut by 0 bases, the J end by 0 bases, with 6 bases between. CDR3 amino acids: CASSQDGGSYNEQFF. In nucleotides, the CDR3 is TGCGCCAGCAGCCAAGACGGGGGCTCCTACAATGAGCAGTTCTTC.

The chain is built from TRBV30 and TRBJ1-5; 7 nucleotides agree with TRBD1. The CDR3 covers 15 residues. Losses at the gene ends were 0 bases for V and 2 bases for J; bases not matched to a gene: 4. Germline assignment: CDR1 GTSNPN and CDR2 SVGIG (reference sequence). The CDR3 loop reads CAWSVPGGGNQPQHF. Written as DNA, the CDR3 is TGTGCCTGGAGTGTCCCAGGGGGTGGCAATCAGCCCCAGCATTTT.

The chain employs TRBV7-7 and TRBJ2-2, with 8 nucleotides matching TRBD1. Unmatched junction bases numbered 5, after V lost 7 bases and J lost 1 base. Germline values: CDR1 SSHAT, CDR2 FNYEAQ (reference sequence). The CDR3 sequence is 15 residues long. For the CDR3, the DNA is TGTGCCAGCAAGGCCGGGACAGGGAACACCGGGGAGCTGTTTTTT. Translation: CASKAGTGNTGELFF. Full variable domain (remainder filled in from reference TRBV7-7 and TRBJ2-2): GAGVSQSPRYKVTKRGQDVTLRCDPISSHATLYWYQQALGQGPEFLTYFNYEAQPDKSGLPSDRFSAERPEGSISTLTIQRTEQRDSAMYRCASKAGTGNTGELFFGEGSRLTVL.

This chain connects TRBV5-4 to TRBJ2-7; the match to TRBD2 covers 7 bases. Germline V gene data show CDR1 as SGHNT and CDR2 as YYREEE (reference sequence). The CDR3 has 13 amino acids. The ends lost 4 bases at V and 5 bases at J; junction bases unmatched: 6. CDR3 nucleotides: TGTGCCAGCAGCCTCCGGGACTACAACGAGCAGTACTTC. Its protein product is CASSLRDYNEQYF.

This chain links TRBV10-3 with TRBJ2-1; possibly TRBD2 for D (6 bases). Trimming left V 11 bases short and J 7 bases short, with 18 bases between. CDR1 and CDR2 (germline): ENHRY, SYGVKD. The CDR3 runs 13 residues. The CDR3, as DNA: TGTGCCGCCGATTCGGGAGAGGAAAATGAGCAGTTCTTC. Protein: CAADSGEENEQFF.

V and J are TRBV5-1 and TRBJ2-1, with TRBD2 matching over 8 bases. The CDR3 covers 17 residues. Germline CDR1 reads SGHRS; CDR2 reads YFSETQ. Trimming cost V 0 bases and J 7 bases; bases outside gene matches: 12. CDR3 in DNA: TGCGCCAGCAGCTTGGAGCTTCCGGGGGGGCCTGGGAATGAGCAGTTCTTC. The encoded protein is CASSLELPGGPGNEQFF.

The rearrangement links TRBV6-1 to TRBJ2-7, with 8 bases fitting TRBD2. Per germline, CDR1 MNHNS and CDR2 SASEGT. The CDR3 is 15 amino acids. With V trimmed by 5 bases and J by 2 bases, 8 bases remained unmatched. The CDR3 protein is CASSTSGRGAYEQYF. DNA for the CDR3: TGTGCCAGCAGTACATCTGGGCGGGGGGCCTACGAGCAGTACTTC.

V usage is TRBV5-4 and J usage is TRBJ2-6; 8 positions match TRBD1. The ends lost 2 bases at V and 2 bases at J; junction bases unmatched: 0. The CDR3 is made up of 15 amino acids. The V gene's germline CDR1 is SGHNT and CDR2 YYREEE (reference sequence). The CDR3 DNA reads TGTGCCAGCAGCTTACAGGGGGCTGGGGCCAACGTCCTGACTTTC. It codes for CASSLQGAGANVLTF.

V usage is TRBV5-6 and J usage is TRBJ1-1; TRBD1 matches at 7 bases. V lost 2 bases and J lost 0; bases outside the gene matches: 4. The CDR3 covers 15 residues. CDR1 is SGHDT, CDR2 YYEEEE, per germline. CDR3 nucleotide sequence: TGTGCCAGCAGCTTTTTCACAGGGGTGAACACTGAAGCTTTCTTT. It is translated as CASSFFTGVNTEAFF. The full variable domain, with the rest looked up from reference TRBV5-6 and TRBJ1-1, is DAGVTQSPTHLIKTRGQQVTLRCSPKSGHDTVSWYQQALGQGPQFIFQYYEEEERQRGNFPDRFSGHQFPNYSSELNVNALLLGDSALYLCASSFFTGVNTEAFFGQGTRLTVV.

The CDR3 bases are TGTGCCCACTCCCTAGCGGCGGACAATGAGCAGTTCTTC. It encodes CAHSLAADNEQFF. The V call is TRBV5-4, the J call TRBJ2-1; the match to TRBD2 covers 7 bases. J was trimmed by 5 bases and V by 10 bases; bases with no gene match: 9. The CDR3 covers 13 residues. CDR1 and CDR2 from the germline V gene are SGHNT and YYREEE (reference sequence).

V and J are TRBV4-3 and TRBJ2-1; D might be TRBD2 (6 bases). V was pared by 0 bases and J by 3 bases, with 9 bases between. The germline gives CDR1 LGHNA, CDR2 YSLEER. This CDR3 has 15 residues. The DNA for the CDR3 is TGCGCCAGCAGCCAAGAACTTAGCGGCTACAATGAGCAGTTCTTC. Its protein is CASSQELSGYNEQFF.

As regards this clone: Other DNA variants within this sample encode the same CDR3. This sequence joins TRBV6-5 and TRBJ1-5; TRBD1 might be the D (6 bases). The germline V and J ends were trimmed by 6 bases and 3 bases, with 12 bases remaining between them. Germline V CDR1 and CDR2: MNHEY, SVGAGI. CDR3 size: 14 residues. Here the CDR3 reads CASSLTGLNQPQHF. The CDR3 DNA follows: TGTGCCAGCAGCCTCACAGGGCTCAATCAGCCCCAGCATTTT.

V and J are TRBV7-6 and TRBJ2-3, with D perhaps TRBD2 (6 bases). The ends were cut back, 0 bases at V and 3 bases at J, with 16 bases in the middle. The germline V gene has CDR1 SGHVS and CDR2 FNYEAQ. The CDR3 consists of 17 residues. CDR3 DNA sequence: TGTGCCAGCAGCTTAGCCCTTGGAGGGGAGGAGACAGATACGCAGTATTTT. This codes for CASSLALGGEETDTQYF.

In DNA form, the CDR3 reads TGTGCCTGGAGGGGAGGGACCGGGACAGGGACCGGGGAGCTGTTTTTT. Its protein is CAWRGGTGTGTGELFF. The genes are TRBV30 and TRBJ2-2; 9 nucleotides match TRBD1. The CDR3 contains 16 residues. Trimming took 3 bases from V and 5 from J; bases not matched to a gene: 10. Germline assignment: CDR1 GTSNPN and CDR2 SVGIG (reference sequence).

The chain uses TRBV6-5 and TRBJ2-1; D ambiguous. Between the trimmed V and J ends, which lost 6 bases and 4 bases, there was a span of 13 bases. Germline values: CDR1 MNHEY, CDR2 SVGAGI. The CDR3 totals 14 residues. The chain's CDR3 is CASSLSMTYNEQFF. The CDR3 bases are TGTGCCAGCAGCCTTAGTATGACATACAATGAGCAGTTCTTC.

The chain joins TRBV21-1 to TRBJ1-2; TRBD1, the D gene given by the table, was not confirmed from the DNA. TRBV21-1 is given as a pseudogene. This CDR3 contains 9 residues. CDR3 sequence: CASTGKGTF. The CDR3 nucleotides read TGTGCCAGCACAGGGAAGGGGACCTTC.

The V and J genes are TRBV7-9 and TRBJ2-5; D call uncertain. Germline V gene lookup returns CDR1 SEHNR and CDR2 FQNEAQ (reference sequence). V shed 0 bases and J shed 1 base, with 9 bases lying between them. There are 15 residues in the CDR3. For the CDR3, the DNA is TGTGCCAGCAGCTTAGCGCAACTCCTCCAAGAGACCCAGTACTTC. Amino acid sequence: CASSLAQLLQETQYF.

The V and J genes are TRBV6-4 and TRBJ2-3, with 10 bases identical to TRBD2. Germline loops: CDR1 MRHNA, CDR2 SNTAGT. V trimming: 6 bases; J trimming: 6 bases; junction bases outside the gene matches: 12. CDR3 size: 16 residues. The CDR3 nucleotides read TGTGCCAGCAGACAAACCCCAGCGGGGGGGTCTGATACGCAGTATTTT. It yields the protein CASRQTPAGGSDTQYF.

This clone has a single count. Other DNA sequences in this specimen translate into the identical CDR3. The chain links TRBV4-1 to TRBJ2-3; 11 nucleotides align to TRBD2. The ends lost 1 base at V and 5 bases at J; junction bases unmatched: 8. Germline CDR1 and CDR2: MGHRA and YSYEKL. The CDR3 has 17 residues. Written as DNA, the CDR3 is TGCGCCAGCAGCCAAGGCGTTAGCGGGGGGGCCTTAGATACGCAGTATTTT. Encoded protein: CASSQGVSGGALDTQYF.

The genes are TRBV11-2 and TRBJ2-7; D perhaps matches TRBD2 (5 bases). The germline V and J ends were trimmed by 3 bases and 3 bases, with 15 bases remaining between them. Germline V gives CDR1 SGHAT, CDR2 FQNNGV. The CDR3 runs to 15 residues. The CDR3 is CASSLITGNLYEQYF. CDR3 DNA sequence: TGTGCCAGCAGCTTGATCACCGGGAATCTCTACGAGCAGTACTTC. The entire variable domain, with the rest obtained from reference TRBV11-2 and TRBJ2-7, is as follows: EAGVAQSPRYKIIEKRQSVAFWCNPISGHATLYWYQQILGQGPKLLIQFQNNGVVDDSQLPKDRFSAERLKGVDSTLKIQPAKLEDSAVYLCASSLITGNLYEQYFGPGTRLTVT.

The count of this clone is one. The chain has TRBV11-2 and TRBJ2-2; 16 bases match TRBD2. V shed 4 bases and J 6 bases; nucleotides not matched to a gene: 5. The length of the CDR3 is 17 residues. The germline V gene encodes CDR1 SGHAT and CDR2 FQNNGV. The CDR3 here is CASSYWGLAGGSGELFF. The CDR3 region has the DNA TGTGCCAGCAGCTATTGGGGACTAGCGGGAGGGTCCGGGGAGCTGTTTTTT.

V usage is TRBV18 and J usage is TRBJ2-3; 7 bases match TRBD2. The CDR3 is made up of 17 amino acids. Germline V CDR1 and CDR2: KGHSH, LQKENI. V gave up 1 base and J gave up 4 bases; unmatched junction bases: 11. The CDR3 sequence is CASSPREGPRASDTQYF. In DNA form, the CDR3 reads TGTGCCAGCTCACCACGGGAGGGCCCTCGCGCCTCAGATACGCAGTATTTT.

The genes are TRBV5-1 and TRBJ2-3; 7 bases are a match to TRBD2. The germline V gene encodes CDR1 SGHRS and CDR2 YFSETQ. Losses at the gene ends were 2 bases for V and 3 bases for J; bases not matched to a gene: 6. The CDR3 totals 15 residues. In DNA form, the CDR3 reads TGCGCCAGCAGCTTTGGGCGGGAGAGGACAGATACGCAGTATTTT. Residues: CASSFGRERTDTQYF.

This chain links TRBV5-1 with TRBJ2-5, with a weak D call TRBD2 (6 bases). The CDR3 has 15 amino acids. The V and J ends lost 4 bases and 2 bases respectively, with 15 bases between them. Per the germline V gene, CDR1 is SGHRS and CDR2 is YFSETQ. CDR3 region: CASSRNLAFQETQYF. CDR3 bases: TGCGCCAGCAGCCGAAATCTAGCGTTTCAAGAGACCCAGTACTTC.

This chain links TRBV5-1 with TRBJ2-3; D uncertain. V was clipped by 2 bases and J by 1 base, with 14 bases between them. The germline V gene has CDR1 SGHRS and CDR2 YFSETQ. The length of the CDR3 is 16 residues. CDR3: CASSFRVAEGTDTQYF. Written as DNA, the CDR3 is TGCGCCAGCAGCTTTAGAGTGGCGGAAGGCACAGATACGCAGTATTTT.

This sequence joins TRBV27 and TRBJ2-1; 8 bases match TRBD2. The CDR3 has 17 residues. Germline V gives CDR1 MNHEY, CDR2 SMNVEV (reference sequence). After removal of 4 bases from V and 4 bases from J, the junction contained 12 bases not matched to a gene. Here the CDR3 DNA reads TGTGCCAGCAGTTCACCCCTTAACGGGGGGGCATACAATGAGCAGTTCTTC. Translated: CASSSPLNGGAYNEQFF.

This rearrangement joins TRBV11-1 to TRBJ1-3, with D possibly matching TRBD1 (5 bases). Germline values: CDR1 SGHAT, CDR2 FQDESV (reference sequence). The V end lost 6 bases, the J end lost 1 base, and 13 bases lay between the germline ends. The length of the CDR3 is 15 residues. Here the CDR3 DNA reads TGTGCCAGCAGTCGGCAGGAGGGGTCTGGAAACACCATATATTTT. It specifies CASSRQEGSGNTIYF. Using reference TRBV11-1 and TRBJ1-3 for the parts outside the CDR3, the full variable domain is EAEVAQSPRYKITEKSQAVAFWCDPISGHATLYWYRQILGQGPELLVQFQDESVVDDSQLPKDRFSAERLKGVDSTLKIQPAELGDSAMYLCASSRQEGSGNTIYFGEGSWLTVV.